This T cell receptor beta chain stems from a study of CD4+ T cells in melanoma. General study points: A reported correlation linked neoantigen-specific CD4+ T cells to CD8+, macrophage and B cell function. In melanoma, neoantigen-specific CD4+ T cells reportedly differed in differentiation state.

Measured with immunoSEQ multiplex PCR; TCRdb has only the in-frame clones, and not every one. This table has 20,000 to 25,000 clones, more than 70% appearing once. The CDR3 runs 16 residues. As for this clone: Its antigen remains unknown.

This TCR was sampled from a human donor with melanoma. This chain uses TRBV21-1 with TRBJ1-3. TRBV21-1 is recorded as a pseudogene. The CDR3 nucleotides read TGTGCCCTCAATTCCGGCCCGGGGGCACCTGGAAACACCATATATTTT. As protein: CALNSGPGAPGNTIYF.